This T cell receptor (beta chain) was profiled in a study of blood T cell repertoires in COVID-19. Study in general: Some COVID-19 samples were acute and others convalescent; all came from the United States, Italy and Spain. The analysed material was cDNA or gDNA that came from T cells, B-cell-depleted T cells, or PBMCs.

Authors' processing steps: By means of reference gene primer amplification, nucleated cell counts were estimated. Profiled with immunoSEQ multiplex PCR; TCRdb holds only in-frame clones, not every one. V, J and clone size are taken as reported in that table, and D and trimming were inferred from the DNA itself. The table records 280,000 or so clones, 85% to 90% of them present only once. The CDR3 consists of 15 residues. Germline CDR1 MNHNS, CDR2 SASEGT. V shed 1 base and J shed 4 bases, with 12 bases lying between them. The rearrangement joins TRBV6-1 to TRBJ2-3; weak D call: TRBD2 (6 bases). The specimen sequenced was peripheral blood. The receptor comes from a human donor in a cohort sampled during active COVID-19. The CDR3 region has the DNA TGTGCCAGCAGTGAAGTCGGCGGGGACCCAGATACGCAGTATTTT. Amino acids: CASSEVGGDPDTQYF.